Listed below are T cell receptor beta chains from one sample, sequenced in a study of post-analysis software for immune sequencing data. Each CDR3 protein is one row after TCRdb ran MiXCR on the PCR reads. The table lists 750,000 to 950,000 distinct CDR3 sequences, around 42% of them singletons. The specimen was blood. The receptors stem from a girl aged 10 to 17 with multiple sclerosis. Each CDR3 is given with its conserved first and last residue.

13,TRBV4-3,CASSQDPQGIQYF
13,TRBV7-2,CASSLSDTDTQYF
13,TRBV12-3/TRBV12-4,CASSPGTGNEQYF
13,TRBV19,CASRQPGGTEAFF
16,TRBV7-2,CASSLGEMRNAYEQYF
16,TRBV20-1,CSARDSPGLAGNEQFF
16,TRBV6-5,CASRTGTSAPYNEQFF
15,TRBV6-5,CASSYQTGNQETQYF
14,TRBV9,CASSVDGATGELFF
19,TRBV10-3,CAISDPNRGGETSAYEQYF
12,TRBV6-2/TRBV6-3,CASSRTRDAAFF
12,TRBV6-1,CASSLTVNEQYF
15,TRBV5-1,CASSPPDGRVYEQYF
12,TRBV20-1,CSAKHGRGTQYF
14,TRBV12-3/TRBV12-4,CASSLEGQRQPQHF
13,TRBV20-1,CSAGPYSYTEAFF
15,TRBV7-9,CASSLVASGRQEQYF
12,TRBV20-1,CSATDRGSEQYF
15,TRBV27,CASSRALPGAWGYTF
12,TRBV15,CATSSNRYEQYF
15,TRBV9,CASSAGGRVDSPLHF
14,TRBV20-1,CSAITGGVDHEQYF
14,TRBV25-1,CASMGGLIYNEQFF
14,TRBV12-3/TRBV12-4,CASSSGGMNEKLFF
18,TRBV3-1,CASSQIGGEAEYQETQYF
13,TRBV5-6,CANSVTISYEQYF
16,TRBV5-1,CASSLEATSSSYEQYF
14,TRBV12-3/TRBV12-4,CASRGGLTYNEQFF
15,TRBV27,CASNPHSTMGTEAFF
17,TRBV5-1,CASSLPVPAGDQETQYF
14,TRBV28,CASSLRGNSYEQYF
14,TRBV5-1,CASSLRTEGTEAFF
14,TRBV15,CATSGDRGRDTQYF
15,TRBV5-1,CASSPLAGGPDEQFF
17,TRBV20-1,CSARPPTSGKGYNEQFF